This TCR beta chain was obtained from a study of blood T cell repertoires in COVID-19. On the study more broadly: Samples taken during acute and convalescent COVID-19 were collected in the United States, Italy and Spain. Nucleic acid was either cDNA or gDNA, and it came from T cells, B-cell-depleted T cells, or PBMCs.

As originally analysed: Reference gene primer amplification gave estimated nucleated cell counts. The protocol was immunoSEQ multiplex PCR, while the TCRdb copy is restricted to in-frame clones and leaves out a portion. V, J and clone size are those of that table, while D and trimming were read from the DNA. This sample has 130,000 to 150,000 clones, with about 82% found just once. V lost 7 bases to trimming and J lost 11 bases, with 20 bases between them. CDR1 is SEHNR and CDR2 is FQNEAQ in the germline V gene (reference sequence). This CDR3 region has 13 residues. This sequence was found in a woman aged 40-49 years with active or convalescent COVID-19. Sequenced input: peripheral blood. This chain connects TRBV7-9 to TRBJ1-1; D gene unclear. CDR3 sequence: CASTRGSEQRAFF. The CDR3 coding sequence is TGTGCCAGCACCCGAGGGTCGGAACAACGGGCTTTCTTT.